Listed below are T cell receptor beta chains from one sample, sequenced in a study of CXCR3-negative and CXCR3-positive naive CD8 T cells. TCRdb reanalyzed the 5' RACE reads, giving one entry per CDR3 protein sequence and no DNA. The sample's table shows more than 45,000 distinct CDR3 sequences. The sequencing sample was made of memory CD8+ T cells from blood. Every receptor here comes from a human donor in good health. Some clones in this sample may be carry-over from other donors' samples. CDR3s include the opening cysteine and the closing phenylalanine or tryptophan.

>TRBV7-9|TRBJ1-5
CASSPDNQPQHF
>TRBV29-1|TRBJ2-7
CSVASGAGYEQYF
>TRBV29-1|TRBJ2-5
CSVEGNLGGETQYF
>TRBV29-1|TRBJ2-3
CSVAGLGGAFGDTQYF
>TRBV12-3/TRBV12-4|TRBJ2-7
CATSQGDPYEQHF
>TRBV21-1|TRBJ2-7
CASKLKVAGGDEQYF
>TRBV29-1|TRBJ1-2
CSVEDYAVTDGYTF
>TRBV5-1|TRBJ2-1
CASSLTTTNEQFF
>TRBV6-6|TRBJ2-7
CASSTTSGGYEQYF
>TRBV6-2/TRBV6-3|TRBJ2-7
CASSYSRYEQYF
>TRBV12-3/TRBV12-4|TRBJ1-5
CASRRVNQPQHF
>TRBV7-2|TRBJ1-5
CASSPRVGQPQHF
>TRBV6-5|TRBJ2-6
CASSYTPLEGQDRSGANVLTF
>TRBV4-1|TRBJ2-3
CASSHPLGGGSLSTDTQYF
>TRBV12-3/TRBV12-4|TRBJ2-7
CASSSDRASSYEQYF
>TRBV9|TRBJ2-7
CASSTDPTSYEQYF
>TRBV6-1|TRBJ2-7
CASSDGTGEAYEQYF
>TRBV11-2|TRBJ2-5
CASSLARDRPARETQYF
>TRBV11-2|TRBJ2-3
CASSLLAGNTDTQYF
>TRBV29-1|TRBJ2-7
CSAGTALEQYF
>TRBV20-1|TRBJ2-7
CSARDGMGYEQYF
>TRBV12-3/TRBV12-4|TRBJ1-1
CASSFDTEAFF
>TRBV5-5|TRBJ1-1
CASSPPMNTEAFF
>TRBV29-1|TRBJ1-4
CSVYSDSDNEKLFF
>TRBV20-1|TRBJ2-7
CSARALGSGTWGEQYF
>TRBV7-9|TRBJ2-5
CASSKGQETQYF
>TRBV10-3|TRBJ2-1
CAISSAETGYNEQFF
>TRBV29-1|TRBJ2-7
CSVEDGTARGEQYF
>TRBV29-1|TRBJ2-1
CSVERGWDNEQFF
>TRBV24-1|TRBJ1-6
CATSDLEPSPLHF
>TRBV29-1|TRBJ2-5
CSVESLAGETQYF
>TRBV2|TRBJ2-3
CASSEALGGGTDTQYF
>TRBV15|TRBJ2-1
CATSTRQVYNEQFF
>TRBV7-2|TRBJ2-7
CASSLASGGAYEQYF
>TRBV10-3|TRBJ2-1
CTISESWDVLF
>TRBV9|TRBJ2-2
CASSDDRRNTGELFF
>TRBV28|TRBJ1-5
CASSYMQGAINQPQHF
>TRBV21-1|TRBJ1-6
CASSKGQGDSPLHF
>TRBV20-1|TRBJ2-7
CSARDLEGRVYEQYF
>TRBV19|TRBJ2-7
CASSMGTGTYEQYF
>TRBV6-2/TRBV6-3|TRBJ2-4
CASSHYNLGTKNIQYF
>TRBV29-1|TRBJ2-2
CSVGLDGSVTGELFF
>TRBV20-1|TRBJ2-7
CSARTGTNYEQYF
>TRBV6-2/TRBV6-3|TRBJ1-5
CASSYGHQPQHF
>TRBV4-2|TRBJ2-7
CASSPRSVQFEQYF
>TRBV5-1|TRBJ2-7
CASSLGLAGGDEQYF
>TRBV6-2/TRBV6-3|TRBJ2-3
CASSYLATSDTQYF